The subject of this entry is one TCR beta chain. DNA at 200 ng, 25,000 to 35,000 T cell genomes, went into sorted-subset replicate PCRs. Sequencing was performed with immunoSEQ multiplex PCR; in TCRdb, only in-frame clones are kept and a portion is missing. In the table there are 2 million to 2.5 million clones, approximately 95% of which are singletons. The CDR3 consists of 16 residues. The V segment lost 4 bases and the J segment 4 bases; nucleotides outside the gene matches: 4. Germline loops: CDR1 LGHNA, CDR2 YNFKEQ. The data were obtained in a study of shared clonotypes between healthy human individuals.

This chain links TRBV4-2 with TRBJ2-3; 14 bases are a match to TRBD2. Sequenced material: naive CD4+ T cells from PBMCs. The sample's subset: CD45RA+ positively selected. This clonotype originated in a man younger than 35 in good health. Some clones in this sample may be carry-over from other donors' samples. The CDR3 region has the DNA TGTGCCAGCAGCCTTGGGACTAGCGGGAGTTCAGATACGCAGTATTTT. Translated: CASSLGTSGSSDTQYF.